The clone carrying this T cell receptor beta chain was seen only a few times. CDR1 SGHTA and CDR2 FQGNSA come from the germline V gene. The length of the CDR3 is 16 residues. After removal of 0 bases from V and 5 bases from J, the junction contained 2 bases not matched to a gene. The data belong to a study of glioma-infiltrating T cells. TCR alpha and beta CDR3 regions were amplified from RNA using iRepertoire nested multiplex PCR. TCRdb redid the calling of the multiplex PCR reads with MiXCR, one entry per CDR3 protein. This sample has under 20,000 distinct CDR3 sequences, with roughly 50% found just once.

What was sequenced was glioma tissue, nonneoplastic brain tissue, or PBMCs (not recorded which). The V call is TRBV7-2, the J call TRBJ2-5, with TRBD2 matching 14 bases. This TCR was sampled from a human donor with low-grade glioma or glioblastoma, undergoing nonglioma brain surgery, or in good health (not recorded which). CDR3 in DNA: TGTGCCAGCAGCTTAGCAGGGACTAGCGGGGGTGAGACCCAGTACTTC. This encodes CASSLAGTSGGETQYF.